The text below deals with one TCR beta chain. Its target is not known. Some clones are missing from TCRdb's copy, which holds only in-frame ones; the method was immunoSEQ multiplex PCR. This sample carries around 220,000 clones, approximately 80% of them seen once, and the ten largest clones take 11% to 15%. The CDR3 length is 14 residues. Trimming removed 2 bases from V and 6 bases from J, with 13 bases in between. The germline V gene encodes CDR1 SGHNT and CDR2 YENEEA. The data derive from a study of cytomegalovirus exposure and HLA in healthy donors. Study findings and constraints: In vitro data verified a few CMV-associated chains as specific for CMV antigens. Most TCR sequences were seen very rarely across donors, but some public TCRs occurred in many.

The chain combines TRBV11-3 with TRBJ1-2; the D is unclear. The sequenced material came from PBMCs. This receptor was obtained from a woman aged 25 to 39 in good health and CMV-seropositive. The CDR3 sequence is CASSLSVGVHGYTF. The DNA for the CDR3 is TGTGCCAGCAGCTTATCGGTGGGAGTCCATGGCTACACCTTC.